The clone carrying this T cell receptor beta chain was picked up a small number of times. What it binds is unknown. Built from TCR beta cDNA, the libraries had unique molecular identifiers in them. TCRdb itself ran the PCR reads through MiXCR, one entry per CDR3 protein. The profile shows hundreds of thousands of distinct CDR3 sequences, around 60% of them singletons. These data belong to a study of post-analysis software for immune sequencing data. Study in general: Relapsing-remitting, secondary progressive and progressive-relapsing forms made up the multiple sclerosis disease courses.

The CDR3 is made up of 16 amino acids. Germline lookup yields CDR1 MNHEY and CDR2 SVGEGT. V trimming: 4 bases; J trimming: 3 bases; junction bases outside the gene matches: 6. Overall study findings and caveats: Strong same-batch co-clustering of samples appeared with F measure clustering. Four or five TRBV segments were significantly more frequent in patients than in controls. TRBV5-6, TRBV5-1 and TRBV20-1 were among these segments. When compared against controls, multiple sclerosis patients showed significantly lower normalized Chao1 diversity.

V gene TRBV6-2 or TRBV6-3 combines with J gene TRBJ2-3; 11 bases match TRBD2. The specimen sequenced was blood. This receptor was taken from a girl between 2 and 10 years old with multiple sclerosis. The CDR3 bases are TGTGCCAGCAGTTTCCTAGCGGGGGGAAGGACAGATACGCAGTATTTT. This gives the protein CASSFLAGGRTDTQYF.